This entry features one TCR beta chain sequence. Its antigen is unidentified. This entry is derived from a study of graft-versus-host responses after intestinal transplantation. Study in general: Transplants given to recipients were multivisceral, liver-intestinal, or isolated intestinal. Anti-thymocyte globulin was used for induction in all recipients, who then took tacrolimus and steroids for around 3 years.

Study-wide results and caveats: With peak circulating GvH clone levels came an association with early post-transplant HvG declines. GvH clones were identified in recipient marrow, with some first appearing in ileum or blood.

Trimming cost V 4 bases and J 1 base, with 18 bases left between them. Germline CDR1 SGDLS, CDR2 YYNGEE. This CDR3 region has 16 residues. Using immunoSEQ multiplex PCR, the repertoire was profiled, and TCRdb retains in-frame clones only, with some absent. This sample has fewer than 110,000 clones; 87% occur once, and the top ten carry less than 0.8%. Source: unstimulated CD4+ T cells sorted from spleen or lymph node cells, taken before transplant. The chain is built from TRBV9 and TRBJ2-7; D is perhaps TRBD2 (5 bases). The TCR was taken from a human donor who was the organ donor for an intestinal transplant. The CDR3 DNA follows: TGTGCCAGCAGCCAAATGGACTGGGCCTCGTCCTACGAGCAGTACTTC. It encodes CASSQMDWASSYEQYF.